The entry that follows covers one T cell receptor beta chain sequence. What it binds is unknown. The germline V gene has CDR1 MNHEY and CDR2 SMNVEV (reference sequence). This CDR3 is built from 16 residues. The V and J ends lost 2 bases and 4 bases respectively, with 17 bases between them. DNA was extracted from approximately 1-10 million thawed cryopreserved PBMC. The data are from a study of long-term antiretroviral therapy in people with HIV. General study points: ART adherence, viral resistance and therapy changes were not recorded.

Sequencing used immunoSEQ v3.0 at survey level. Sequencing used immunoSEQ multiplex PCR; TCRdb keeps in-frame clones, though not all of them. Found here are approximately 22,000 clones, 80% to 90% of them singletons; the top ten hold about 18%. The sample here was unsorted PBMCs, taken 0.1 years before starting antiretroviral therapy. V usage is TRBV27 and J usage is TRBJ1-1, with a weak D call TRBD1 (6 bases). The receptor comes from a man between 18 and 29 years old with HIV. The CDR3: CASSLDRTALFTEAFF. The CDR3 coding sequence is TGTGCCAGCAGTTTAGACAGGACAGCCCTTTTCACTGAAGCTTTCTTT.